Listed below are T cell receptor beta chains from one sample, sequenced in a study of tumor-infiltrating lymphocytes in primary liver carcinoma. TCRdb recomputed calls from the multiplex PCR reads with MiXCR, one row per CDR3 protein. The sample lists tens of thousands of distinct CDR3 sequences, 60% to 80% occurring once. Sequencing was done on a sample of liver tumor tissue from sampling region 4. The receptor source for this set is a man between 35 and 55 years old with primary liver carcinoma and hepatitis B virus infection. The CDR3 runs from the conserved cysteine through the conserved F or W. The D gene is left open where the match is weak. Only part of the rows carry a size: once, few, many, or a class if the clone is expanded.

TGTGCCAGCAGCTTAGGCAGTAGTGGGAGGGCCGGCACATATACGCAGTATTTT	CASSLGSSGRAGTYTQYF	TRBV7-9	TRBJ2-3	NA	TRBD2
TGTGCCATCAACCCTGCCTGGACTAGCGGGAAGGTTTCCGGGGAGCTGTTTTTT	CAINPAWTSGKVSGELFF	TRBV10-3	TRBJ2-2	NA	TRBD2
TGTGCCAGCGAGAGGGGGGGCGCAGATACGCAGTATTTT	CASERGGADTQYF	TRBV7-2	TRBJ2-3	NA	NA
TGTGCCAGCAGAAAAACCCACTCTGGGGACAACCTCCTGACTTTC	CASRKTHSGDNLLTF	TRBV28	TRBJ2-6	NA	NA
TGTGCCAGCAGCCCCGCTGCAAACGGTAATGAGCAGTTCTTC	CASSPAANGNEQFF	TRBV11-2	TRBJ2-1	NA	NA
TGTGCCAGCAGTTTCCATATCGGACTAGCGGGGACAGGGGCCAACATCCTGACTTTC	CASSFHIGLAGTGANILTF	TRBV11-2	TRBJ2-6	once	TRBD2
TGCGCCAGCGGTGAAGGGGGTTTGGGTGATGAGCAGTTCTTC	CASGEGGLGDEQFF	TRBV10-1	TRBJ2-1	NA	NA
TGCAGCGTTTATGGGACAGTGGCCCAGGAGACCCAGTACTTC	CSVYGTVAQETQYF	TRBV29-1	TRBJ2-5	NA	TRBD1
TGTACCAGCAGTTACTCTTCGAGTAGCGGGAGGGGAGGCGGGTTCTTC	CTSSYSSSSGRGGGFF	TRBV11-2	TRBJ2-1	NA	TRBD2
TGTAGCCTTGGGAGCGGTGCGTCCCACGAGCAGTACTTC	CSLGSGASHEQYF	TRBV29-1	TRBJ2-7	NA	NA
TGTGCCGGCAGCCCTATTCCCGGCACCTACAATGAGCACTTCTTC	CAGSPIPGTYNEHFF	TRBV14	TRBJ2-1	NA	NA
TGTGCCACCCACCAGGTAGGCACAGATACGCAGTATTTT	CATHQVGTDTQYF	TRBV28	TRBJ2-3	many	NA
TGTGCCAGCGGTGATGGTTGCTACACCTTC	CASGDGCYTF	TRBV6-1	TRBJ1-2	NA	NA
TGCAGCGTTGACCGGGGGGTGAGCGGGAGTGGTGAGCAGTCCTTC	CSVDRGVSGSGEQSF	TRBV29-1	TRBJ2-1	once	TRBD2
TGTGCCAACAGCCCCCCTACAGGAGGAAACACCATATATTTT	CANSPPTGGNTIYF	TRBV11-2	TRBJ1-3	once	NA
TGTGCCAATGTCTCTGGTGGGGCCAACGTCCTGACTTTC	CANVSGGANVLTF	TRBV10-3	TRBJ2-6	few	NA
TGTGCCAGCAGCCCTACCTGGACTAGCGTCATCTACGAGCAGTACTTC	CASSPTWTSVIYEQYF	TRBV7-3	TRBJ2-7	NA	TRBD2
TGTGCCAGCGGCCTAGAGGGGGTCCCCAGCAATGAGCAGTTCTTC	CASGLEGVPSNEQFF	TRBV11-2	TRBJ2-1	few	NA
TGTGCCAGCAGCTTGGGGACAGCAGGCAATGAGCAGTTCTTC	CASSLGTAGNEQFF	TRBV5-5	TRBJ2-1	few	NA
TGTGCCAGCAGCTCCACAGGAGTACAATGGGAGCAGATCTTC	CASSSTGVQWEQIF	TRBV11-2	TRBJ2-1	few	NA
TGTGCAGGCAGTACCCGACCCGAGCAGTACTTC	CAGSTRPEQYF	TRBV6-1	TRBJ2-7	NA	NA
TGTGCCAGCAGTGAACGTAGGTTCCTTATGAACACTGAAGCTTTATTT	CASSERRFLMNTEALF	TRBV2	TRBJ1-1	NA	NA
TGTGCCAGCGGTGGGGCAAGGATGAATGGCTACACCTTC	CASGGARMNGYTF	TRBV11-2	TRBJ1-2	medium-sized	NA
TGTGCCAGCAGTCCTAGAGGGGGGGTCATGACACAGTACTTC	CASSPRGGVMTQYF	TRBV28	TRBJ2-7	NA	NA
TGTGCCAGCAGGTTCCAGACGCATAATGAAAAACTGTTTTTT	CASRFQTHNEKLFF	TRBV12-3/TRBV12-4	TRBJ1-4	NA	NA
TGTGCCAACAGCCTAGATATATCCAGTCACTATGACTATACCTTC	CANSLDISSHYDYTF	TRBV11-2	TRBJ1-2	NA	NA
TGTGCCAGCAGCTTAGGGGGGCCGAGCTCCTACAATGAGCAGTTCTTC	CASSLGGPSSYNEQFF	TRBV7-9	TRBJ2-1	many	NA
TGTTCCAGTAGCGCTGGACTCCCGGGGTCAGATACGCAGTATTTT	CSSSAGLPGSDTQYF	TRBV12-3/TRBV12-4	TRBJ2-3	NA	NA
TGTGTCAGCAGCTTACTAGCCTGCGGGAAGCTGTTTTTT	CVSSLLACGKLFF	TRBV11-1	TRBJ2-2	NA	NA
TGTGCCAGCAGCCGGGACTTGCGGTCCTCCTACAATCAGCAGTTCTTC	CASSRDLRSSYNQQFF	TRBV5-1	TRBJ2-1	NA	NA
TGTGTCAGCGGCTTGGGCGGGGCTACTACCGGGGAGCTGTTTTTT	CVSGLGGATTGELFF	TRBV7-9	TRBJ2-2	NA	NA
TGTGCCAGCAGTGAATCATGGGAGACCGGGGAGCCGTTTTTT	CASSESWETGEPFF	TRBV6-1	TRBJ2-2	NA	NA
TGTGCCAGCAGTGGCGGTGACAGGACAGATACGCAATATTTT	CASSGGDRTDTQYF	TRBV6-1	TRBJ2-3	NA	NA
TGTGCCAGCAGCCTCGGACCCTACAATGAGCAGTTCTTC	CASSLGPYNEQFF	TRBV13	TRBJ2-1	many	NA
TGTGCCAGCAGCGGGGTGGACGGGATATACAATGAGCAGTTCTTC	CASSGVDGIYNEQFF	TRBV7-2	TRBJ2-1	NA	NA
TGTGCCAGCAGCTTAAGGACGGGTCGCTCCTACGAGCAGTACTTC	CASSLRTGRSYEQYF	TRBV7-9	TRBJ2-7	NA	NA
TGCAGCGTTGGGGCAGGGGTCAGGGAGCTGTTTTTT	CSVGAGVRELFF	TRBV29-1	TRBJ2-2	NA	NA
TGTGCCAGCAGCCCGGGGACTAGCGGCCTTTACAATGAGCAGTTCTTC	CASSPGTSGLYNEQFF	TRBV5-4	TRBJ2-1	many	TRBD2
TGTGCCAACAGTTTGGATATCGGGCTATCCATGGGTGAGCAGTTCTTC	CANSLDIGLSMGEQFF	TRBV11-2	TRBJ2-1	NA	NA
TGTGCCAGCAGGCGCGCAATCCGGACCCGGACAAGAGTCCAGGATGAGCAGTTCTTC	CASRRAIRTRTRVQDEQFF	TRBV11-2	TRBJ2-1	many	NA
TGTGCCAGCAGACGGGACAGTCGAAATGAAAAACTGTTTTTT	CASRRDSRNEKLFF	TRBV28	TRBJ1-4	many	TRBD1
TGTGCCAGCTCACCAAAAACATCTGGGGCCAACGTCCTGACTTTC	CASSPKTSGANVLTF	TRBV18	TRBJ2-6	NA	NA
TGTGGCAGCAGCTTAGCGTGGGATAGCGGGAGACCTGGGCAGTTCTTC	CGSSLAWDSGRPGQFF	TRBV11-3	TRBJ2-1	once	TRBD2
TGCAGTGTGCGGGGGGGAGGAGAGGCCCAGTACTTC	CSVRGGGEAQYF	TRBV29-1	TRBJ2-5	NA	TRBD2